The 14 T cell receptor beta chains below all came from one sample that was sequenced in a study of shared clonotypes between healthy human individuals (TCRdb year 2020). The protocol used for the library was the immunoSEQ multiplex PCR assay. TCRdb mirrors the immuneACCESS table, restricted to in-frame sequences. Some clones are absent from its copies; in checked studies, under half trace to an unresolved V gene, and the reason for the others is unknown. This sample gives roughly 2 million clones in total; over 85% of them show up just once. The top ten clones comprise about 0.13% of the sample. The sample was naive CD4+ T cells sorted from blood. The cell subset or site label on this specimen signifies: CD45RA+ positively selected. The receptors here all came from a man between 18 and 35 years old in good health.

This sequence joins TRBV2 and TRBJ2-1; D gene ambiguous. This CDR3 has 12 residues. The V end was cut by 7 bases, the J end by 6 bases, with 10 bases between. The germline V gene encodes CDR1 SNHLY and CDR2 FYNNEI. The CDR3 sequence: CASIDGFNEQFF. Written as DNA, the CDR3 is TGTGCCAGCATAGACGGATTCAATGAGCAGTTCTTC.

In its sample, this clone was seen once. The V gene is TRBV5-6, the J gene TRBJ2-3, with a tentative D call TRBD2 (6 bases). V was pared by 2 bases and J by 5 bases, with 18 bases between. CDR1 and CDR2 from the germline V gene are SGHDT and YYEEEE. The CDR3 runs to 16 residues. CDR3 in DNA: TGTGCCAGCAGCTTAGCGGCGGGAATTTTTGGAGATACGCAGTATTTT. Its translation is CASSLAAGIFGDTQYF. Combining the CDR3 with reference TRBV5-6 and TRBJ2-3 gives the whole variable domain DAGVTQSPTHLIKTRGQQVTLRCSPKSGHDTVSWYQQALGQGPQFIFQYYEEEERQRGNFPDRFSGHQFPNYSSELNVNALLLGDSALYLCASSLAAGIFGDTQYFGPGTRLTVL.

This rearrangement joins TRBV27 to TRBJ1-5, with D unclear. The CDR3 sequence is 14 residues long. The germline V gene encodes CDR1 MNHEY and CDR2 SMNVEV (reference sequence). Trimming stripped 6 bases from V and 1 base from J, with 10 bases between. CDR3 in amino acids: CASSSPRSNQPQHF. The CDR3 DNA reads as TGTGCCAGCAGCTCCCCAAGGAGCAATCAGCCCCAGCATTTT.

The rearrangement joins TRBV2 to TRBJ2-7, with TRBD2 identical over 9 bases. This CDR3 spans 17 amino acids. The trim removed 1 base at V and 6 bases at J, leaving 13 bases unmatched. Germline values: CDR1 SNHLY, CDR2 FYNNEI. CDR3 sequence (DNA): TGTGCCAGCAGTGAAGGACCTTTAGGGACTAGCCGACTCGAGCAGTACTTC. This gives the protein CASSEGPLGTSRLEQYF.

This clone showed up just once. V is TRBV5-6 and J is TRBJ2-1; D perhaps matches TRBD2 (6 bases). The CDR3 length is 13 residues. The ends were cut back, 3 bases at V and 6 bases at J, with 10 bases in the middle. CDR1 and CDR2 from the germline V gene are SGHDT and YYEEEE. The CDR3 is CASSSRTTNEQFF. Written as DNA, the CDR3 is TGTGCCAGCAGCTCCCGGACTACCAATGAGCAGTTCTTC.

This sequence joins TRBV29-1 and TRBJ1-5, with D possibly matching TRBD1 (5 bases). CDR1 SQVTM and CDR2 ANQGSEA come from the germline V gene. CDR3 size: 13 residues. V lost 5 bases and J lost 6, with 14 bases in between. The CDR3 bases are TGCAGCGTTACCCGGACATCGGGTCAGCCCCAGCATTTT. Its protein is CSVTRTSGQPQHF.

V gene TRBV28 combines with J gene TRBJ1-1, with 8 bases fitting TRBD1. Trimming at V came to 5 bases and at J to 5 bases, leaving 10 bases not matched to a gene. The germline CDR1 and CDR2 sequences are MDHEN and SYDVKM. CDR3 length: 15 residues. In DNA, the CDR3 is TGTGCCAGCAGTCCCCCGCAGGGGGCCGGGACTGAAGCTTTCTTT. Translation gives CASSPPQGAGTEAFF.

The rearrangement uses TRBV7-9 and TRBJ2-3; D not resolved. Trimming took off 5 bases at V and 0 bases at J, with 12 bases between the two ends. The CDR3 consists of 15 residues. Germline loops: CDR1 SEHNR, CDR2 FQNEAQ (reference sequence). DNA of the CDR3: TGTGCCAGCAGCCTAGGGCGATTGAGCACAGATACGCAGTATTTT. Amino acid sequence: CASSLGRLSTDTQYF.

This sequence joins TRBV30 and TRBJ2-3, with a tentative D call TRBD2 (6 bases). Germline-derived CDR1 and CDR2 are GTSNPN and SVGIG (reference sequence). The CDR3 length is 13 residues. V gave up 2 bases and J gave up 4 bases, with 10 bases separating them. The CDR3 nucleotides read TGTGCCTGGAGTATCGGGACTTCAGATACGCAGTATTTT. Translated: CAWSIGTSDTQYF.

The gene calls are TRBV30 and TRBJ2-1; D is perhaps TRBD1 or TRBD2 (5 bases each). The CDR3 sequence is 14 residues long. The germline gives CDR1 GTSNPN, CDR2 SVGIG (reference sequence). V lost 0 bases and J lost 9, with 15 bases in between. The CDR3 nucleotides are TGTGCCTGGAGTGTACGAGGGCAGGGTGGTGAGCAGTTCTTC. Translation: CAWSVRGQGGEQFF.

The J gene is TRBJ1-5, the V gene TRBV6-6, with 8 bases lining up with TRBD1. The CDR3 runs to 16 residues. The V and J ends lost 0 bases and 5 bases, in that order; junction bases with no gene match: 6. The germline V gene has CDR1 MNHNY and CDR2 SVGAGI (reference sequence). The CDR3 sequence: CASSYSWGQEHQPQHF. The CDR3 coding sequence is TGTGCCAGCAGTTACTCGTGGGGACAGGAACATCAGCCCCAGCATTTT.

The chain has TRBV9 and TRBJ1-4; 7 bases line up with TRBD1. CDR3 length: 15 amino acids. After removal of 0 bases from V and 7 bases from J, the junction contained 6 bases not matched to a gene. Germline V gives CDR1 SGDLS, CDR2 YYNGEE. This CDR3 is CASSVVGGRGEKLFF. The CDR3 DNA reads TGTGCCAGCAGCGTAGTAGGGGGCAGAGGTGAAAAACTGTTTTTT.

This chain joins TRBV5-1 and TRBJ2-7; weak D call: TRBD2 (6 bases). This CDR3 region has 15 residues. Looked up from germline, CDR1 is SGHRS and CDR2 is YFSETQ. The V gene lost 5 bases and the J gene lost 6 bases, with 21 bases spanning the gap. DNA for the CDR3: TGCGCCAGCAGGCGGGACTCCTTTACAGTCGCCGAGCAGTACTTC. Its translation is CASRRDSFTVAEQYF.

The chain has TRBV5-4 and TRBJ2-1; 14 bases are shared with TRBD2. The ends lost 4 bases at V and 6 bases at J; junction bases unmatched: 12. In germline, CDR1 is SGHNT, CDR2 YYREEE (reference sequence). The length of the CDR3 is 18 residues. The CDR3 coding sequence is TGTGCCAGCAGCCTTGCGACTAGCGGGGGGGTCCTCCTCAATGAGCAGTTCTTC. It codes for CASSLATSGGVLLNEQFF.